These 23 T cell receptor beta chains originate from one sample sequenced in a study of identical twins (dated by TCRdb to about 2016). The library was generated by 5' RACE. Sequencing took place on an Illumina HiSeq 2000. TCRdb trimmed public reads at Q25 via fastp, called clones via MiXCR and kept in-frame beta chains. Rows with one shared CDR3 protein collapse into an entry with the most common genes and DNA. For this sample the table gives 450,000 to 600,000 distinct CDR3 sequences, of which 20% to 25% were detected only once. Jointly, the top ten make up approximately 0.49% of the sample. A further study also used this sample, focusing on yellow fever vaccine responses in identical twins.

Sequencing was carried out using CD4+ T cells sorted from blood. Receptors were obtained from a woman younger than 30 in good health.

The chain uses TRBV12-3 or TRBV12-4 and TRBJ2-7, with a weak D call TRBD2 (6 bases). The V end lost 5 bases, the J end lost 3 bases, and 14 bases lay between the germline ends. The CDR3 is 14 amino acids. In DNA, the CDR3 is TGTGCCAGCAGTAAGGAGGGTACGGGCTACGAGCAGTACTTC. Translated: CASSKEGTGYEQYF.

V gene TRBV6-1 combines with J gene TRBJ1-6; 10 bases agree with TRBD1. The V gene's germline CDR1 is MNHNS and CDR2 SASEGT. The CDR3 loop spans 13 amino acids. J was trimmed by 14 bases and V by 5 bases; bases with no gene match: 6. The DNA for the CDR3 is TGTGCCAGCAGTACAGTCGGACAGGGGGCCCTCCACTTT. It is translated as CASSTVGQGALHF.

At least ten counts were recorded for this clonotype. The V gene is TRBV12-3 or TRBV12-4, the J gene TRBJ2-7; D unresolved. V shed 3 bases and J shed 5 bases, with 11 bases lying between them. The CDR3 totals 13 residues. CDR3 in amino acids: CASSFKDRNEQYF. The CDR3 region has the DNA TGTGCCAGCAGTTTTAAGGACCGGAACGAGCAGTACTTC.

This chain links TRBV29-1 with TRBJ1-4, with TRBD1 as a possible D gene (6 bases). Germline V lookup: CDR1 SQVTM, CDR2 ANQGSEA. This CDR3 has 13 residues. Trimming left V 6 bases short and J 3 bases short, with 11 bases between. The CDR3, as DNA: TGCAGCGTGAGGGGGTTGTCTAATGAAAAACTGTTTTTT. Translated: CSVRGLSNEKLFF.

This clonotype appeared a few times. CDR3 coding DNA: TGTGCCAGCAGTCGCCCCGGGACAACGAACACTGAAGCTTTCTTT. Translating it yields CASSRPGTTNTEAFF. The chain recombines TRBV6-2 or TRBV6-3 with TRBJ1-1; D is possibly TRBD1 (6 bases). Germline CDR1 and CDR2: MNHEY and SVGEGT. V was shortened by 5 bases and J by 1 base, with 14 bases between the two germline ends. This CDR3 spans 15 amino acids.

The chain has TRBV12-3 or TRBV12-4 and TRBJ2-2; possible D gene TRBD1, 6 bases. This CDR3 region has 15 residues. V lost 6 bases, J lost 5 bases, and 16 bases lay in between. This CDR3 is CASSPRTVKTGELFF. CDR3 DNA sequence: TGTGCCAGCAGCCCCCGGACAGTAAAAACCGGGGAGCTGTTTTTT.

The table lists this clonotype with a few counts. The chain joins TRBV24-1 to TRBJ1-1; tentatively, D is TRBD1 (6 bases). V lost 7 bases and J lost 0, with 8 bases in between. From germline, CDR1 is KGHDR and CDR2 SFDVKD. This CDR3 region has 13 residues. The CDR3 region has the DNA TGTGCCACCAGGGGGGCGATGAACACTGAAGCTTTCTTT. Translated: CATRGAMNTEAFF.

With respect to this clonotype: At one end, the junction sequence differs from germline, possibly due to a read error. The chain has TRBV7-7 and TRBJ2-5; 7 bases fit TRBD2. The CDR3 covers 13 residues. The germline V gene has CDR1 SSHAT and CDR2 FNYEAQ (reference sequence). The CDR3 region is CPSGVLPRETQYF. CDR3 bases: TGTCCCAGCGGGGTGTTGCCTCGGGAGACCCAGTACTTC.

The chain's CDR3 is CASTPGTLNYEQYV. The CDR3 nucleotides are TGTGCCAGCACCCCCGGGACGTTAAACTACGAGCAGTACGTC. V usage is TRBV28 and J usage is TRBJ2-7; TRBD1 or TRBD2 may be the D gene (5 bases each). Germline V gives CDR1 MDHEN, CDR2 SYDVKM. This CDR3 comprises 14 residues. The V end was cut by 7 bases, the J end by 3 bases, with 16 bases between.

This sequence joins TRBV6-1 and TRBJ2-3, with TRBD1 as a possible D gene (7 bases). V dropped 11 bases and J dropped 0 bases, with 15 bases sitting between them. CDR1 is MNHNS and CDR2 is SASEGT in the germline V gene. The CDR3 has 14 residues. CDR3: CAAGGTASTDTQYF. CDR3 DNA sequence: TGTGCCGCTGGCGGGACAGCCAGCACAGATACGCAGTATTTT.

In its sample, this clonotype was seen a few times. The chain combines TRBV3-1 with TRBJ2-4; either TRBD1 or TRBD2 may supply D (6 bases each). Between the trimmed V and J ends, which lost 5 bases and 7 bases, there was a span of 9 bases. Germline V gene lookup returns CDR1 LGHDT and CDR2 YNNKEL (reference sequence). There are 12 residues in the CDR3. The CDR3 nucleotides read TGTGCCAGCAGCGAAGGGGGGAACATTCAGTACTTC. Protein product: CASSEGGNIQYF.

V usage is TRBV6-1 and J usage is TRBJ2-2; 8 bases map to TRBD1. Trimming took 7 bases from V and 7 from J; bases not matched to a gene: 11. The germline V gene encodes CDR1 MNHNS and CDR2 SASEGT. The CDR3 is 15 amino acids. CDR3 sequence reads: CASNPRTGPLGELFF. Written as DNA, the CDR3 is TGTGCCAGCAATCCTAGGACAGGGCCCCTCGGGGAGCTGTTTTTT.

This chain joins TRBV12-3 or TRBV12-4 and TRBJ2-4, with a weak D call TRBD2 (5 bases). The CDR3 contains 18 residues. V was trimmed by 10 bases and J by 0 bases, leaving 25 bases between them. As DNA, the CDR3 is TGTGCCATCAGCTATCACCGGGGTCTATCCTTAGCCAAAAACATTCAGTACTTC. It translates to CAISYHRGLSLAKNIQYF.

DNA for the CDR3: TGCAGTGCGACGACAGGGATGAGGACAGATACGCAGTATTTT. It yields the protein CSATTGMRTDTQYF. This chain connects TRBV20-1 to TRBJ2-3; 7 bases are a match to TRBD1. The trim removed 6 bases at V and 3 bases at J, leaving 9 bases unmatched. The germline CDR1 and CDR2 sequences are DFQATT and SNEGSKA (reference sequence). The CDR3 runs to 14 residues.

The CDR3 loop reads CASSVGQGTYNEQFF. CDR3 coding DNA: TGCGCCAGCAGCGTGGGACAGGGGACGTACAATGAGCAGTTCTTC. The chain is built from TRBV5-1 and TRBJ2-1, with 10 bases matching TRBD1. The CDR3 covers 15 residues. V lost 4 bases and J lost 4; bases outside the gene matches: 5. Germline V gives CDR1 SGHRS, CDR2 YFSETQ.

Ten or more counts support this clonotype. This chain joins TRBV7-9 and TRBJ1-5, with D perhaps matching TRBD1 (6 bases). Germline CDR1 reads SEHNR; CDR2 reads FQNEAQ (reference sequence). This CDR3 spans 15 amino acids. V gave up 1 base and J gave up 6 bases, with 13 bases separating them. The CDR3 nucleotides read TGTGCCAGCAGCTTAGATGGGGGGGCGGCTCAGCCCCAGCATTTT. It is translated as CASSLDGGAAQPQHF.

A few counts support this clonotype. One end of the junction varies from germline; a read error may be responsible. The chain recombines TRBV7-8 with TRBJ1-6, with D possibly matching TRBD1 (5 bases). The germline V gene has CDR1 SGHVS and CDR2 FQNEAQ. This CDR3 region has 14 residues. In DNA form, the CDR3 reads TGTGCCAGCAGCTTAGCGCCATTGGGGGACCCCACAAGCTTT. Translating it yields CASSLAPLGDPTSF.

The chain has TRBV15 and TRBJ2-7; D possibly corresponds to TRBD1 (6 bases). V lost 3 bases and J lost 5, with 14 bases in between. Germline V gene lookup returns CDR1 LNHNV and CDR2 YYDKDF (reference sequence). This CDR3 is 14 amino acids long. The chain's CDR3 is CATSSSQGFDEQYF. The CDR3 bases are TGTGCCACCAGCAGTAGCCAGGGGTTCGACGAGCAGTACTTC.

The chain combines TRBV12-3 or TRBV12-4 with TRBJ1-5; a weak D match, TRBD1 (5 bases). The V and J ends lost 0 bases and 7 bases respectively, with 13 bases between them. The CDR3 has 15 residues. CDR3 region: CASSLALRGRQPQHF. CDR3 DNA: TGTGCCAGCAGTTTAGCGCTAAGGGGAAGGCAGCCCCAGCATTTT.

V is TRBV10-1 and J is TRBJ1-1; a weak D match, TRBD1 (5 bases). Trimming cost V 5 bases and J 4 bases, with 11 bases left between them. CDR3 length: 13 residues. Germline lookup yields CDR1 WNHNN and CDR2 SYGVQD (reference sequence). CDR3 nucleotide sequence: TGCGCCAGCAGTTCAGGGATCCCCACTGAAGCTTTCTTT. Protein product: CASSSGIPTEAFF.

This clonotype was seen ten or more times. This chain links TRBV12-3 or TRBV12-4 with TRBJ2-1; D is ambiguous. The length of the CDR3 is 13 residues. Trimming removed 3 bases at V and 9 bases at J, with 12 bases between. The CDR3 DNA sequence: TGTGCCAGCAGTTTGACACTTCCCGGTGAGCAGTTCTTC. It encodes CASSLTLPGEQFF.

This clonotype came up many times. The V and J genes are TRBV29-1 and TRBJ2-1; 9 nucleotides match TRBD1. J lost 8 bases, V lost 8 bases, and 10 bases had no gene match. Germline V gene data show CDR1 as SQVTM and CDR2 as ANQGSEA. The CDR3 covers 13 residues. CDR3 protein: CSSRAQGAHEQFF. The CDR3 DNA sequence: TGCAGCTCGAGAGCACAGGGGGCGCATGAGCAGTTCTTC.

The chain recombines TRBV10-3 with TRBJ2-7, with TRBD1 matching 7 bases. Per the germline V gene, CDR1 is ENHRY and CDR2 is SYGVKD. The CDR3 is made up of 14 amino acids. The ends lost 4 bases at V and 2 bases at J; junction bases unmatched: 5. The CDR3, as DNA: TGTGCCATCAGTGTGACAGGGTGGACCTACGAGCAGTACTTC. The encoded protein is CAISVTGWTYEQYF.